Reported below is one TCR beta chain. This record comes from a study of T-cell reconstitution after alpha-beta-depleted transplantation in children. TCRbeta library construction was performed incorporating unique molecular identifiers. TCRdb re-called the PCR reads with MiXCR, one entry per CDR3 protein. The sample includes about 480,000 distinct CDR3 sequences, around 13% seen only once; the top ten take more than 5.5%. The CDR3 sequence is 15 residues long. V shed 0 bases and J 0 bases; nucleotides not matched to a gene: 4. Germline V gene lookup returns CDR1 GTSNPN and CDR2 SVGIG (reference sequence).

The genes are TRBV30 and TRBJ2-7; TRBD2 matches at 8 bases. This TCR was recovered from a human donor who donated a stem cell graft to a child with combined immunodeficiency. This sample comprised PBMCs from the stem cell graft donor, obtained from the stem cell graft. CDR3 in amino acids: CAWSVWTSPSYEQYF. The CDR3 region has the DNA TGTGCCTGGAGTGTATGGACTAGCCCCTCCTACGAGCAGTACTTC. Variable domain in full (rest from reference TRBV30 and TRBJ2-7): SQTIHQWPATLVQPVGSPLSLECTVEGTSNPNLYWYRQAAGRGLQLLFYSVGIGQISSEVPQNLSASRPQDRQFILSSKKLLLSDSGFYLCAWSVWTSPSYEQYFGPGTRLTVT.